This entry lists 12 T cell receptor beta chains sequenced from one sample in a study of T cell responses to AZD1222 COVID-19 vaccine. TCRdb's table, derived via immunoSEQ multiplex PCR, lists solely in-frame clones and lacks some. The repertoire consists of more than 95,000 clones, with approximately 89% occurring once and the leading ten covering approximately 5.4%. Specimen: peripheral blood, collected on day 0 of AZD1222 vaccination. The source of these receptors is an adult in good health.

The chain carries TRBV6-5 and TRBJ1-6, with 7 bases matching TRBD1. This CDR3 contains 14 residues. Looked up from germline, CDR1 is MNHEY and CDR2 is SVGAGI. With V trimmed by 6 bases and J by 9 bases, 8 bases remained unmatched. CDR3 residues: CASSPGDSFSPLHF. The CDR3 DNA reads as TGTGCCAGCAGCCCCGGGGACAGTTTTTCACCCCTCCACTTT.

The V call is TRBV3-1 (or the pseudogene TRBV3-2), the J call TRBJ2-4; D perhaps matches TRBD1 (6 bases). V shed 2 bases and J shed 8 bases, with 13 bases lying between them. Looked up from germline, CDR1 is LGHDT and CDR2 is YNNKEL (reference sequence). The CDR3 has 14 residues. CDR3 residues: CASSQTERGYIQYF. The CDR3 DNA reads as TGTGCCAGCAGCCAAACGGAGAGGGGGTACATTCAGTACTTC.

The V gene is TRBV5-5, the J gene TRBJ1-2; tentatively, D is TRBD1 (5 bases). The V end lost 4 bases, the J end lost 3 bases, and 13 bases lay between the germline ends. Germline V CDR1 and CDR2: SGHKS, YYEKEE (reference sequence). The CDR3 is 14 amino acids. The CDR3 loop reads CASSRQRTDYGYTF. The CDR3 coding sequence is TGTGCCAGCAGCCGACAGAGGACTGACTATGGCTACACCTTC.

The gene calls are TRBV5-6 and TRBJ1-4; 7 nucleotides line up with TRBD1. CDR3 length: 16 amino acids. The J segment lost 5 bases and the V segment lost 0 bases, leaving 7 bases of the junction unmatched. In germline, CDR1 is SGHDT, CDR2 YYEEEE. The CDR3 nucleotides read TGTGCCAGCAGCTTGGGTTTGGGACAGAAGAATGAAAAACTGTTTTTT. Amino acid sequence: CASSLGLGQKNEKLFF.

This rearrangement joins TRBV7-6 to TRBJ2-1; possibly TRBD1 or TRBD2 for D (5 bases each). V lost 7 bases, J lost 12 bases, and 10 bases lay in between. Germline lookup yields CDR1 SGHVS and CDR2 FNYEAQ. CDR3 length: 10 residues. CDR3 in amino acids: CASIRGGQFF. The CDR3 coding sequence is TGTGCCAGCATCCGGGGCGGGCAGTTCTTC.

The genes are TRBV12-3 or TRBV12-4 and TRBJ2-5; 7 bases agree with TRBD1. After removal of 3 bases from V and 5 bases from J, the junction contained 3 bases not matched to a gene. The CDR3 contains 13 residues. The CDR3 bases are TGTGCCAGCAGTTTGGACAGGAGGGAGACCCAGTACTTC. Its protein is CASSLDRRETQYF.

J is TRBJ2-3 and V is TRBV6-4; 9 bases line up with TRBD1. Germline V gives CDR1 MRHNA, CDR2 SNTAGT. The ends lost 5 bases at V and 7 bases at J; junction bases unmatched: 10. The CDR3 has 15 amino acids. The chain's CDR3 is CASSPDRGGSNTQYF. DNA of the CDR3: TGTGCCAGCAGTCCCGACAGGGGGGGTTCGAATACGCAGTATTTT.

The chain carries TRBV29-1 and TRBJ1-2; D not certain. The CDR3 extends over 13 amino acids. The germline V gene has CDR1 SQVTM and CDR2 ANQGSEA. V was trimmed by 6 bases and J by 1 base, leaving 12 bases between them. Written as DNA, the CDR3 is TGCAGCGTCGCCCCCCGGGATAACTATGGCTACACCTTC. Translating it yields CSVAPRDNYGYTF.

This sequence joins TRBV29-1 and TRBJ2-7; D is possibly TRBD2 (6 bases). The CDR3 totals 13 residues. Germline CDR1 is SQVTM and CDR2 is ANQGSEA. Trimming stripped 5 bases from V and 6 bases from J, with 17 bases between. CDR3 bases: TGCAGCGTTCACCGGGACTCAACGCTCGAGCAGTACTTC. Translation: CSVHRDSTLEQYF.

CDR3 sequence reads: CATSRTHGTGREKLFF. CDR3 DNA: TGTGCCACCAGCAGGACCCACGGGACAGGTCGAGAAAAACTGTTTTTT. V usage is TRBV15 and J usage is TRBJ1-4; 8 bases map to TRBD1. The CDR3 runs to 16 residues. V trimming: 3 bases; J trimming: 8 bases; junction bases outside the gene matches: 11. CDR1 and CDR2 (germline): LNHNV, YYDKDF (reference sequence).

CDR3 coding DNA: TGCGCCAGCAGCGGGGACAGGGGGATGAACACTGAAGCTTTCTTT. Translated, it gives CASSGDRGMNTEAFF. The chain is built from TRBV5-1 and TRBJ1-1, with TRBD1 identical over 11 bases. J lost 0 bases, V lost 4 bases, and 2 bases had no gene match. The CDR3 runs to 15 residues. Germline V lookup: CDR1 SGHRS, CDR2 YFSETQ.

The CDR3 loop is CASSLWRAFGNTIYF. In DNA form, the CDR3 reads TGTGCCAGCAGCTTATGGCGGGCCTTCGGAAACACCATATATTTT. The genes are TRBV7-9 and TRBJ1-3, with D hard to call. V dropped 2 bases and J dropped 4 bases, with 12 bases sitting between them. The CDR3 has 15 amino acids. CDR1 and CDR2 from the germline V gene are SEHNR and FQNEAQ (reference sequence).